These T cell receptor beta chains were read from a single sample in a study of T cells in Graves' hyperthyroidism and ophthalmopathy. In TCRdb, the multiplex PCR reads were re-called with MiXCR into one record per CDR3 protein. Of 360,000 or so distinct CDR3 sequences listed, 18% are singletons. Material: blood. The receptor set was obtained from a woman in her 40s with Graves' ophthalmopathy. Each CDR3 is given with its conserved first and last residue. The order of the fields is CDR3 DNA, CDR3 protein, D gene, J gene, clone size, V gene. D genes are given only for firm matches. Size values are once, few and many counts, or a class for expanded clones, and some rows have none.

CDR3nt: TGTGCCAGCAGTACCTTATGGGGGGCTACGGACACTGAAGCTTTCTTT; CDR3aa: CASSTLWGATDTEAFF; d_gene: NA; j_gene: TRBJ1-1; abundance: NA; v_gene: TRBV28
CDR3nt: TGTGCCACGAGGAGGGGACTAGCGGGAGGAGAGACCCAGTACTTC; CDR3aa: CATRRGLAGGETQYF; d_gene: TRBD2; j_gene: TRBJ2-5; abundance: many; v_gene: TRBV7-8
CDR3nt: TGTGCCAGCAGTCTAAGGCAGAATCAGCCCCAGCATTTT; CDR3aa: CASSLRQNQPQHF; d_gene: NA; j_gene: TRBJ1-5; abundance: many; v_gene: TRBV7-2
CDR3nt: TGTGCCAGCAGCGGGCAGCCCGAGCACACCTACGAGCAGTACTTC; CDR3aa: CASSGQPEHTYEQYF; d_gene: NA; j_gene: TRBJ2-7; abundance: NA; v_gene: TRBV28
CDR3nt: TGTGCCAGCAGTTTGGGAGGGATGTCCTACGAGCAGTACTTC; CDR3aa: CASSLGGMSYEQYF; d_gene: TRBD2; j_gene: TRBJ2-7; abundance: NA; v_gene: TRBV12-3/TRBV12-4
CDR3nt: TGCGCCAGCAGCCAAGTTTTGGCCCCCGCGGATACGCAGTATTTT; CDR3aa: CASSQVLAPADTQYF; d_gene: NA; j_gene: TRBJ2-3; abundance: few; v_gene: TRBV4-1
CDR3nt: TGTGCCAGCTCGCCCGGGACAGTTGGAAACACCATATATTTT; CDR3aa: CASSPGTVGNTIYF; d_gene: TRBD1; j_gene: TRBJ1-3; abundance: many; v_gene: TRBV18
CDR3nt: TGTGCCAGCAGCCGGACAGGGCCCCAAGAGACCCAGTACTTC; CDR3aa: CASSRTGPQETQYF; d_gene: TRBD1; j_gene: TRBJ2-5; abundance: few; v_gene: TRBV6-2/TRBV6-3
CDR3nt: TGTGCCAGCAGTGGTGTACAGGGACATGGCTACACCTTC; CDR3aa: CASSGVQGHGYTF; d_gene: NA; j_gene: TRBJ1-2; abundance: many; v_gene: TRBV2
CDR3nt: TGTGCCAGCAGCCGGACTGAAGAGACCCAGTACTTC; CDR3aa: CASSRTEETQYF; d_gene: NA; j_gene: TRBJ2-5; abundance: many; v_gene: TRBV6-1
CDR3nt: TGTGCCAGCAGCAAGACGACTCGGGGGGATGGAAACACCATATATTTT; CDR3aa: CASSKTTRGDGNTIYF; d_gene: NA; j_gene: TRBJ1-3; abundance: many; v_gene: TRBV11-1
CDR3nt: TGTGCCAGCAGCGCCGACGGCAGGCCAGGAGAGACCCAGTACTTC; CDR3aa: CASSADGRPGETQYF; d_gene: NA; j_gene: TRBJ2-5; abundance: NA; v_gene: TRBV9
CDR3nt: TGTGCCAGCAGCCAACCCAGGAGGAGCTCCTACAATGAGCAGTTCTTC; CDR3aa: CASSQPRRSSYNEQFF; d_gene: NA; j_gene: TRBJ2-1; abundance: NA; v_gene: TRBV7-2
CDR3nt: TGTGCCAGCAGTTACTCGCAGGGGTTTGGCACCGGGGAGCTGTTTTTT; CDR3aa: CASSYSQGFGTGELFF; d_gene: NA; j_gene: TRBJ2-2; abundance: many; v_gene: TRBV6-5
CDR3nt: TGTGCCAGTAGTGCGCCGGGTACGGTTTTCGCAAAAGAGACCCAGTACTTC; CDR3aa: CASSAPGTVFAKETQYF; d_gene: NA; j_gene: TRBJ2-5; abundance: NA; v_gene: TRBV28
CDR3nt: TGTGCCAGCAGTACGGACCACGGATCCTACGAGCAGTACTTC; CDR3aa: CASSTDHGSYEQYF; d_gene: NA; j_gene: TRBJ2-7; abundance: many; v_gene: TRBV6-5
CDR3nt: TGTGCCAGCAGTGATGATCTGACTTCCTACGAGCAGTACTTC; CDR3aa: CASSDDLTSYEQYF; d_gene: NA; j_gene: TRBJ2-7; abundance: many; v_gene: TRBV6-1
CDR3nt: TGTGCCAGTAGTACCCTCTTAGTGCAGGGGTTCTCTGGGGCCAACGTCCTGACTTTC; CDR3aa: CASSTLLVQGFSGANVLTF; d_gene: NA; j_gene: TRBJ2-6; abundance: NA; v_gene: TRBV19
CDR3nt: TGTGCCTGGAGCACTCCAGGGCCCTACGAGCAGTACTTC; CDR3aa: CAWSTPGPYEQYF; d_gene: NA; j_gene: TRBJ2-7; abundance: many; v_gene: TRBV30
CDR3nt: TGTGCCAGCAGACCCCCAGGGGGCCCAAAGACCCAGTACTTC; CDR3aa: CASRPPGGPKTQYF; d_gene: TRBD1; j_gene: TRBJ2-5; abundance: many; v_gene: TRBV27
CDR3nt: TGTGCCAGCAGCTTAGCGCATGGCCAAGAGACCCAGTACTTC; CDR3aa: CASSLAHGQETQYF; d_gene: NA; j_gene: TRBJ2-5; abundance: few; v_gene: TRBV7-2
CDR3nt: TGTGCCAGCAGCTTAGGGGGAACAGGGGGCGGCAATCAGCCCCAGCATTTT; CDR3aa: CASSLGGTGGGNQPQHF; d_gene: TRBD1; j_gene: TRBJ1-5; abundance: many; v_gene: TRBV11-1
CDR3nt: TGCAGTGCTAGGACGCCAGGGGCCACCGGGGAGCTGTTTTTT; CDR3aa: CSARTPGATGELFF; d_gene: NA; j_gene: TRBJ2-2; abundance: many; v_gene: TRBV20-1
CDR3nt: TGTGCCAGCAGTAGGACAGAACAAGAGACCCAGTACTTC; CDR3aa: CASSRTEQETQYF; d_gene: NA; j_gene: TRBJ2-5; abundance: many; v_gene: TRBV6-2/TRBV6-3
CDR3nt: TGTGCCAGCAGCCCCCCAGGGGGACGTGAAGCTTTCTTT; CDR3aa: CASSPPGGREAFF; d_gene: TRBD1; j_gene: TRBJ1-1; abundance: few; v_gene: TRBV7-3
CDR3nt: TGCAGTGCTAGCCCCCGCCCCGATTACACTCTCGGACAGAGTCGGGCCTACGAGCAGTACTTC; CDR3aa: CSASPRPDYTLGQSRAYEQYF; d_gene: NA; j_gene: TRBJ2-7; abundance: many; v_gene: TRBV20-1
CDR3nt: TGTGCCAGCAGTTACTCGAAGAATCAGCCCCAGCATTTT; CDR3aa: CASSYSKNQPQHF; d_gene: NA; j_gene: TRBJ1-5; abundance: many; v_gene: TRBV6-5
CDR3nt: TGTGCCATCAGTGAATTTGGCAGATCACAAGAGACCCAGTACTTC; CDR3aa: CAISEFGRSQETQYF; d_gene: NA; j_gene: TRBJ2-5; abundance: many; v_gene: TRBV10-3
CDR3nt: TGTGCCAGCAGTTTATTTGTGGGAGGGGATGGCTACACCTTC; CDR3aa: CASSLFVGGDGYTF; d_gene: NA; j_gene: TRBJ1-2; abundance: few; v_gene: TRBV28
CDR3nt: TGCAGTGCTCTCTGCACAGGGGCGAACACCGGGGAGCTGTTTTTT; CDR3aa: CSALCTGANTGELFF; d_gene: TRBD1; j_gene: TRBJ2-2; abundance: many; v_gene: TRBV20-1
CDR3nt: TGTGCCAGCAGTCCCCCCCTTGGACATCGAGAGACCCAGTACTTC; CDR3aa: CASSPPLGHRETQYF; d_gene: NA; j_gene: TRBJ2-5; abundance: many; v_gene: TRBV28
CDR3nt: TGCAGTGCTCAGAGGGAGGGGACTAGTGAGCAGTACTTC; CDR3aa: CSAQREGTSEQYF; d_gene: TRBD2; j_gene: TRBJ2-7; abundance: many; v_gene: TRBV20-1
CDR3nt: TGTGCCAGCAGTGAATGGGAGGGACGGACAGACTATGGCTACACCTTC; CDR3aa: CASSEWEGRTDYGYTF; d_gene: NA; j_gene: TRBJ1-2; abundance: few; v_gene: TRBV6-1
CDR3nt: TGTGCCAGCAGCTTAGTCAGCGGCGAGAACACCGGGGAGCTGTTTTTT; CDR3aa: CASSLVSGENTGELFF; d_gene: NA; j_gene: TRBJ2-2; abundance: many; v_gene: TRBV11-1
CDR3nt: TGTGCCAGCAGTTACTCGGGGACAGGTTTAAATCAGCCCCAGCATTTT; CDR3aa: CASSYSGTGLNQPQHF; d_gene: TRBD1; j_gene: TRBJ1-5; abundance: many; v_gene: TRBV6-5
CDR3nt: TGCGCCAGCAGCTTTGGAGGGCAAGCTAACTATGGCTACACCTTC; CDR3aa: CASSFGGQANYGYTF; d_gene: NA; j_gene: TRBJ1-2; abundance: NA; v_gene: TRBV5-1
CDR3nt: TGTGCCATCAGTCAAACCGGACAAGACGTCTATGGCTACACCTTC; CDR3aa: CAISQTGQDVYGYTF; d_gene: NA; j_gene: TRBJ1-2; abundance: many; v_gene: TRBV10-3
CDR3nt: TGTGCCTGGAGTGTATTTCTCAACACCGGGGAGCTGTTTTTT; CDR3aa: CAWSVFLNTGELFF; d_gene: NA; j_gene: TRBJ2-2; abundance: many; v_gene: TRBV30
CDR3nt: TGTGCCAGCAGCTTAAGGTCGGCGGGAGGGTCAGAGACCCAGTACTTC; CDR3aa: CASSLRSAGGSETQYF; d_gene: TRBD2; j_gene: TRBJ2-5; abundance: many; v_gene: TRBV7-2
CDR3nt: TGCGCCAGCAGCCCCGATGGAGGCAGCGGCTATGGCTACACCTTC; CDR3aa: CASSPDGGSGYGYTF; d_gene: NA; j_gene: TRBJ1-2; abundance: many; v_gene: TRBV4-3
CDR3nt: TGTGCCAGCAGCTTCTTCGGGCAGCTTGCCGGCTACACCTTC; CDR3aa: CASSFFGQLAGYTF; d_gene: NA; j_gene: TRBJ1-2; abundance: many; v_gene: TRBV7-9
CDR3nt: TGTGCCAGCAGCTATAAGACAGGGTATAATTCACCCCTCCACTTT; CDR3aa: CASSYKTGYNSPLHF; d_gene: TRBD1; j_gene: TRBJ1-6; abundance: few; v_gene: TRBV7-2
CDR3nt: TGTGCCAGCAGACAGGGGGCCGGCACCGGGGAGCTGTTTTTT; CDR3aa: CASRQGAGTGELFF; d_gene: TRBD1; j_gene: TRBJ2-2; abundance: many; v_gene: TRBV6-5
CDR3nt: TGTGCCAGTAGTATGGATTCAGGGCCCCACGGCTACACCTTC; CDR3aa: CASSMDSGPHGYTF; d_gene: NA; j_gene: TRBJ1-2; abundance: many; v_gene: TRBV19
CDR3nt: TGTGCCAGCAGCTTACAGCAGCGTTATGGCTACACCTTC; CDR3aa: CASSLQQRYGYTF; d_gene: NA; j_gene: TRBJ1-2; abundance: many; v_gene: TRBV7-8
CDR3nt: TGTGCCTGGAGTACCCGCCAGGGGTTGTATGGCTACACCTTC; CDR3aa: CAWSTRQGLYGYTF; d_gene: NA; j_gene: TRBJ1-2; abundance: many; v_gene: TRBV30
CDR3nt: TGCGCCAGCAGCCCCCTAGGGGCCACTGAAGCTTTCTTT; CDR3aa: CASSPLGATEAFF; d_gene: NA; j_gene: TRBJ1-1; abundance: few; v_gene: TRBV4-1
CDR3nt: TGCGCCAGCAGCTTTAGGCTCACTGGCTATGGCTACACCTTC; CDR3aa: CASSFRLTGYGYTF; d_gene: NA; j_gene: TRBJ1-2; abundance: many; v_gene: TRBV5-1
CDR3nt: TGTGCCAGCAGCGTTGGATACGGAAACTATGGCTACACCTTC; CDR3aa: CASSVGYGNYGYTF; d_gene: NA; j_gene: TRBJ1-2; abundance: many; v_gene: TRBV11-1
CDR3nt: TGTGCCAGCTCACGGAGTGGACCCGACACTGAAGCTTTCTTT; CDR3aa: CASSRSGPDTEAFF; d_gene: NA; j_gene: TRBJ1-1; abundance: many; v_gene: TRBV18
CDR3nt: TGCAGTGCTGGGCAGCCTACACTGCCCCAGCATTTT; CDR3aa: CSAGQPTLPQHF; d_gene: NA; j_gene: TRBJ1-5; abundance: many; v_gene: TRBV20-1
CDR3nt: TGTGCCACCAGCAGTGACAGGGTTGGTAATCAGCCCCAGCATTTT; CDR3aa: CATSSDRVGNQPQHF; d_gene: TRBD1; j_gene: TRBJ1-5; abundance: NA; v_gene: TRBV15
CDR3nt: TGCGCCAGCAGACGCGGGACTGTCACCGGGGAGCTGTTTTTT; CDR3aa: CASRRGTVTGELFF; d_gene: NA; j_gene: TRBJ2-2; abundance: many; v_gene: TRBV4-1
CDR3nt: TGTACCAGCACCGACACATCCTACGAGCAGTACTTC; CDR3aa: CTSTDTSYEQYF; d_gene: NA; j_gene: TRBJ2-7; abundance: many; v_gene: TRBV6-2/TRBV6-3
CDR3nt: TGCGCCAGCAGCGGCAATACCTACGAGCAGTACTTC; CDR3aa: CASSGNTYEQYF; d_gene: NA; j_gene: TRBJ2-7; abundance: many; v_gene: TRBV5-1
CDR3nt: TGCGCCAGCAGCCCCGGGACAGGGCCGACTGAAGCTTTCTTT; CDR3aa: CASSPGTGPTEAFF; d_gene: TRBD1; j_gene: TRBJ1-1; abundance: many; v_gene: TRBV5-1
CDR3nt: TGTGCCAGCAGTAAATCTCGGACAGTTAGCTCCTACGAGCAGTACTTC; CDR3aa: CASSKSRTVSSYEQYF; d_gene: NA; j_gene: TRBJ2-7; abundance: many; v_gene: TRBV6-1